This TCR beta chain was found in a study of metastatic and nonmetastatic thyroid tumors. Overall study: Repertoires were compared across blood and tumor or nodule tissue from malignant and benign thyroid patients.

Germline trimming cut 7 bases from V and 0 bases from J; bases unmatched to any gene: 8. Germline loops: CDR1 SNHLY, CDR2 FYNNEI. The CDR3 is made up of 18 amino acids. A few counts support this clone. Each patient came to thyroid surgery without any prior treatment (of any kind). As processed by the authors: It was from CDR3 differences across clinicopathological groups that a distant-metastasis classifier for papillary thyroid cancer was built. TCRdb re-called clones from the PCR reads using MiXCR. V and J calls and clone size were set by TCRdb, not the authors. Of roughly 45,000 clones detected, 3% to 3.5% appear once; the ten largest clones hold approximately 9.8%.

The clonotype originates from a female donor with papillary thyroid cancer or a benign thyroid nodule (not recorded which). Some clones in this sample may be carry-over from other donors' samples. The chain employs TRBV2 and TRBJ2-2; 13 nucleotides agree with TRBD2. The material sequenced was blood. DNA of the CDR3: TGTGCCAGCATGACCGGACTAGCGGGAGCGACGAACACCGGGGAGCTGTTTTTT. Its protein product is CASMTGLAGATNTGELFF.